This entry lists 2 T cell receptor beta chains sequenced from one sample in a study of human T cells and chemical hapten exposure. TCRdb ran MiXCR on the RACE reads and lists one entry per CDR3 protein. This sample has around 95,000 distinct CDR3 sequences; 10% to 11% occur once, and the top ten carry under 3.5%. Time point: pre-sensitization, week 0. The treatment is: therapeutic diphenylcyclopropenone sensitization with weekly scalp DPC. The sample in question was whole blood, obtained in connection with sensitization to the hapten diphenylcyclopropenone (DPC). All receptors come from a woman aged 60 to 75 with alopecia areata. Some clones in this sample may be carry-over from other donors' samples.

This clonotype was recorded a few times. V gene TRBV3-1 combines with J gene TRBJ1-3; no definite D call. The CDR3 is made up of 12 amino acids. V shed 5 bases and J shed 8 bases, with 10 bases lying between them. The germline V gene has CDR1 LGHDT and CDR2 YNNKEL (reference sequence). The CDR3 DNA follows: TGTGCCAGCAGCGCTAAACTTCACACCATATATTTT. It yields the protein CASSAKLHTIYF.

This clonotype was seen repeatedly, ten times or more. The genes are TRBV12-3 or TRBV12-4 and TRBJ2-4; no firm D call. This CDR3 contains 15 residues. Trimming removed 4 bases from V and 0 bases from J, with 10 bases in between. CDR3 residues: CASSYGRLAKNIQYF. DNA for the CDR3: TGTGCCAGCAGTTATGGCAGACTAGCCAAAAACATTCAGTACTTC.